The 2 T cell receptor beta chains below were found in one sample sequenced in a study of a mutant IDH1 vaccine in newly diagnosed glioma. For these TCRs, the target antigens are not known. Time point defined: week 5, during vaccination. All doses held 300 ug of mutant IDH1 20-mer peptide, with topical imiquimod. Method: immunoSEQ multiplex PCR; TCRdb's copy keeps in-frame clones and lacks some. The top ten hold 5.5% of the sample, which has about 38,000 clones, approximately 80% seen once. The starting material was PBMCs, obtained from a glioma patient whose treatment included an IDH1 peptide vaccine. The receptors were gathered from a man aged 35 to 55 with glioma.

This clone was seen just once. CDR3 loop: CASSVGGATSYEQYF. The CDR3 DNA reads as TGTGCCAGCAGCGTCGGAGGTGCTACCTCCTACGAGCAGTACTTC. The chain couples TRBV9 to TRBJ2-7, with a weak D call TRBD2 (5 bases). This CDR3 spans 15 amino acids. Per germline, CDR1 SGDLS and CDR2 YYNGEE. The V end lost 2 bases, the J end lost 0 bases, and 12 bases lay between the germline ends.

In DNA form, the CDR3 reads TGCAGCGTTGAAGTCAGTCGGGGGGGGAACACCGGGGAGCTGTTTTTT. Translated: CSVEVSRGGNTGELFF. The chain is built from TRBV29-1 and TRBJ2-2, with 8 nucleotides matching TRBD2. This CDR3 spans 16 amino acids. CDR1 is SQVTM and CDR2 is ANQGSEA in the germline V gene. J was trimmed by 1 base and V by 1 base; bases with no gene match: 5.